This entry lists 32 T cell receptor beta chains sequenced from one sample in a study of T cells after yellow fever vaccination. A single record per CDR3 protein comes from TCRdb applying MiXCR to the 5' RACE reads. The sample has roughly 320,000 distinct CDR3 sequences, about 11% seen once; the top ten hold approximately 3.3%. The sequences come from CD4+ T cells sorted from PBMCs, collected 45 days after the yellow fever booster vaccination. All receptors come from a man aged 18 to 35 who received the YFV17D yellow fever vaccine.

This chain connects TRBV19 to TRBJ2-5; the match to TRBD2 covers 10 bases. Germline V gene data show CDR1 as LNHDA and CDR2 as SQIVND (reference sequence). The CDR3 has 16 amino acids. The V gene end was trimmed by 3 bases and the J gene end by 3 bases; junction bases not matched to a gene: 7. CDR3 residues: CASSMRGSGGKETQYF. For the CDR3, the DNA is TGTGCCAGTAGTATGCGTGGTAGCGGGGGGAAAGAGACCCAGTACTTC.

This clonotype was seen a few times. A read error may account for a junction end that differs from germline. This chain connects TRBV29-1 to TRBJ2-4; no definite D call. Per the germline V gene, CDR1 is SQVTM and CDR2 is ANQGSEA. This CDR3 is built from 12 residues. The CDR3 is CSVGAAQNIQYF. DNA of the CDR3: TGCAGCGTTGGGGCAGCCCAAAACATTCAGTACTTC.

This clonotype was picked up a small number of times. The V call is TRBV10-2, the J call TRBJ1-6, with 8 positions matching TRBD1. J lost 0 bases, V lost 8 bases, and 6 bases had no gene match. The length of the CDR3 is 16 residues. The V gene's germline CDR1 is WSHSY and CDR2 SAAADI. The CDR3 is CASWDRPSSYNSPLHF. The CDR3 DNA sequence: TGCGCCAGCTGGGACAGGCCCAGCTCCTATAATTCACCCCTCCACTTT.

The CDR3 sequence: CASSLRPPGNSPLHF. The CDR3 DNA follows: TGCGCCAGCAGCTTGCGTCCCCCGGGTAATTCACCCCTCCACTTT. The J gene is TRBJ1-6, the V gene TRBV5-1; D is unresolved. V dropped 1 base and J dropped 6 bases, with 11 bases sitting between them. Germline CDR1 is SGHRS and CDR2 is YFSETQ. The CDR3 runs 15 residues.

This clonotype has a handful of counts. The V and J genes are TRBV7-2 and TRBJ1-3; TRBD1 aligns across 8 bases. This CDR3 is built from 16 residues. Germline V gives CDR1 SGHTA, CDR2 FQGNSA. V trimming: 1 base; J trimming: 2 bases; junction bases outside the gene matches: 4. CDR3 amino acids: CASSLGDRGAGNTIYF. Here the CDR3 DNA reads TGTGCCAGCAGCTTAGGAGACAGGGGAGCTGGAAACACCATATATTTT.

The chain has TRBV2 and TRBJ1-1; D gene ambiguous. The CDR3 contains 11 residues. V was pared by 7 bases and J by 1 base, with 4 bases between. Germline loops: CDR1 SNHLY, CDR2 FYNNEI. This chain's CDR3 is CASMQNTEAFF. CDR3 nucleotide sequence: TGTGCCAGCATGCAGAACACTGAAGCTTTCTTT.

In this sample, this clonotype turned up a few times. This sequence joins TRBV2 and TRBJ1-1, with 10 bases identical to TRBD1. With 3 bases clipped from V and 9 bases from J, the junction kept 1 base outside the gene matches. This CDR3 has 12 residues. The germline CDR1 and CDR2 sequences are SNHLY and FYNNEI. CDR3 sequence (DNA): TGTGCCAGCAGTGAGGGACAGGGGAAAGCTTTCTTT. Protein product: CASSEGQGKAFF.

The sample holds a few counts of this clonotype. The chain uses TRBV29-1 and TRBJ2-4; D tentatively reads TRBD1 or TRBD2 (5 bases each). Trimming took 0 bases from V and 8 from J, leaving 11 bases between them. From germline, CDR1 is SQVTM and CDR2 ANQGSEA. The CDR3 is 13 amino acids. The CDR3 reads CSVEEGPRDIQYF. DNA for the CDR3: TGCAGCGTTGAAGAGGGACCTCGGGACATTCAGTACTTC. The full variable domain, in which reference TRBV29-1 and TRBJ2-4 provide the parts outside the CDR3, is SAVISQKPSRDICQRGTSLTIQCQVDSQVTMMFWYRQQPGQSLTLIATANQGSEATYESGFVIDKFPISRPNLTFSTLTVSNMSPEDSSIYLCSVEEGPRDIQYFGAGTRLSVL.

This sequence joins TRBV4-3 and TRBJ2-3, with D perhaps TRBD1 or TRBD2 (6 bases each). The CDR3 contains 17 residues. Germline-derived CDR1 and CDR2 are LGHNA and YSLEER. V was trimmed by 4 bases and J by 0 bases, leaving 17 bases between them. The CDR3 nucleotides read TGCGCCAGCAGCCCCCGTGGAGGGGGAGCTAGCACAGATACGCAGTATTTT. It specifies CASSPRGGGASTDTQYF.

This chain links TRBV5-1 with TRBJ1-4; 7 bases agree with TRBD1. The CDR3 totals 14 residues. Germline assignment: CDR1 SGHRS and CDR2 YFSETQ. The J segment lost 6 bases and the V segment lost 0 bases, leaving 2 bases of the junction unmatched. CDR3: CASSLDTGDEKLFF. The CDR3 region has the DNA TGCGCCAGCAGCTTGGATACAGGGGATGAAAAACTGTTTTTT. Based on the CDR3 plus reference TRBV5-1 and TRBJ1-4, the full variable domain is KAGVTQTPRYLIKTRGQQVTLSCSPISGHRSVSWYQQTPGQGLQFLFEYFSETQRNKGNFPGRFSGRQFSNSRSEMNVSTLELGDSALYLCASSLDTGDEKLFFGSGTQLSVL.

The CDR3 here is CSARQDTQYF. The CDR3 DNA reads as TGCAGTGCACGCCAGGACACCCAGTACTTC. This chain uses TRBV20-1 with TRBJ2-5; D uncertain. Germline-derived CDR1 and CDR2 are DFQATT and SNEGSKA (reference sequence). V was pared by 6 bases and J by 8 bases, with 10 bases between. This CDR3 is 10 amino acids long.

The chain joins TRBV2 to TRBJ1-5, with D possibly TRBD1 on 5 matching bases. Germline values: CDR1 SNHLY, CDR2 FYNNEI. Trimming removed 6 bases from V and 0 bases from J, with 15 bases in between. This CDR3 region has 16 residues. This CDR3 reads CASRADGAISNQPQHF. CDR3 sequence (DNA): TGTGCCAGCAGAGCGGACGGGGCCATTAGCAATCAGCCCCAGCATTTT.

This clonotype was detected a few times. The CDR3 here is CASNPFSTNEKLFF. The CDR3 coding sequence is TGTGCCAGCAACCCATTTTCAACTAATGAAAAACTGTTTTTT. V and J are TRBV2 and TRBJ1-4; unclear D gene. V was pared by 7 bases and J by 0 bases, with 9 bases between. Germline CDR1 and CDR2: SNHLY and FYNNEI. CDR3 size: 14 residues.

The V gene is TRBV29-1, the J gene TRBJ2-7; D perhaps matches TRBD2 (5 bases). The CDR3 spans 13 residues. V lost 4 bases, J lost 5 bases, and 15 bases lay in between. Germline-derived CDR1 and CDR2 are SQVTM and ANQGSEA. The CDR3 here is CSVAGLFGDEQYF. Here the CDR3 DNA reads TGCAGCGTTGCGGGGTTATTTGGCGACGAGCAGTACTTC.

The genes are TRBV11-2 and TRBJ2-7, with no clear D. Germline values: CDR1 SGHAT, CDR2 FQNNGV. With 4 bases removed from V and 3 bases from J, the gap between germline ends came to 13 bases. The CDR3 loop spans 14 amino acids. CDR3 DNA sequence: TGTGCCAGCAGCTCCACGAGAATCCGCTACGAGCAGTACTTC. Translating it yields CASSSTRIRYEQYF.

The rearrangement links TRBV7-9 to TRBJ1-1, with D hard to call. CDR1 SEHNR and CDR2 FQNEAQ come from the germline V gene (reference sequence). Deletions cut 2 bases from V and 1 base from J, with 11 bases between. The CDR3 length is 15 residues. The CDR3 DNA is TGTGCCAGCAGCTTATATTTCCAGTCGAACACTGAAGCTTTCTTT. This gives the protein CASSLYFQSNTEAFF. Together with reference TRBV7-9 and TRBJ1-1, the CDR3 gives the full variable domain: DTGVSQNPRHKITKRGQNVTFRCDPISEHNRLYWYRQTLGQGPEFLTYFQNEAQLEKSRLLSDRFSAERPKGSFSTLEIQRTEQGDSAMYLCASSLYFQSNTEAFFGQGTRLTVV.

This clonotype showed up many times. J is TRBJ1-2 and V is TRBV7-2; D is unclear. V was pared by 5 bases and J by 0 bases, with 16 bases between. This CDR3 region has 16 residues. Germline V CDR1 and CDR2: SGHTA, FQGNSA. DNA for the CDR3: TGTGCCAGCAGCCCGAGGAAGGGCAGTACTAACTATGGCTACACCTTC. It yields the protein CASSPRKGSTNYGYTF.

This clonotype was seen more than once but under ten times. CDR3 amino acids: CASSSEDRNTEAFF. Here the CDR3 DNA reads TGTGCCAGCAGCTCTGAGGACAGGAACACTGAAGCTTTCTTT. The chain joins TRBV5-5 to TRBJ1-1, with a tentative D call TRBD1 (6 bases). V lost 3 bases, J lost 1 base, and 10 bases lay in between. Germline lookup yields CDR1 SGHKS and CDR2 YYEKEE (reference sequence). CDR3 length: 14 amino acids.

The table lists this clonotype with a few counts. The CDR3 bases are TGTGCCAGCAGTACTCGGGACAGGGGGGCTTTCTTT. Amino acids: CASSTRDRGAFF. The V gene is TRBV12-3 or TRBV12-4, the J gene TRBJ1-1; TRBD1 aligns across 11 bases. The CDR3 has 12 residues. Trimming at V came to 5 bases and at J to 11 bases, leaving 4 bases not matched to a gene.

J is TRBJ2-5 and V is TRBV4-1; 14 nucleotides match TRBD2. The CDR3 runs 17 residues. The J segment lost 5 bases and the V segment lost 2 bases, leaving 7 bases of the junction unmatched. Germline V gives CDR1 MGHRA, CDR2 YSYEKL. CDR3 nucleotides: TGCGCCAGCAGCCAATATGGGACTAGCGGGGGCCTGGAGACCCAGTACTTC. It encodes CASSQYGTSGGLETQYF.

The chain couples TRBV27 to TRBJ1-1; 11 nucleotides match TRBD1. The trim removed 4 bases at V and 8 bases at J, leaving 6 bases unmatched. This CDR3 has 14 amino acids. Germline CDR1 is MNHEY and CDR2 is SMNVEV (reference sequence). The CDR3 DNA reads TGTGCCAGCAGTTCCGGGACAGGGGGGAGAGAAGCTTTCTTT. It is translated as CASSSGTGGREAFF.

This clonotype was counted only a few times. CDR3 sequence: CASSQPGWGTAEAFF. Here the CDR3 DNA reads TGCGCCAGCAGCCAACCAGGATGGGGGACAGCCGAAGCTTTCTTT. The chain carries TRBV4-1 and TRBJ1-1, with 7 bases identical to TRBD1. Germline assignment: CDR1 MGHRA and CDR2 YSYEKL. Germline trimming cut 2 bases from V and 8 bases from J; bases unmatched to any gene: 11. The length of the CDR3 is 15 residues.

The J gene is TRBJ2-3, the V gene TRBV4-2; tentatively, D is TRBD2 (6 bases). V gave up 1 base and J gave up 4 bases, with 9 bases separating them. The CDR3 covers 14 residues. Germline CDR1 LGHNA, CDR2 YNFKEQ. CDR3 sequence reads: CASSQGREADTQYF. The CDR3 nucleotides are TGTGCCAGCAGCCAAGGCAGGGAGGCAGATACGCAGTATTTT.

This clonotype was seen more than once but under ten times. The CDR3 region has the DNA TGTGCCAGTGTTGAAGGGGGAACAACTAATGAAAAACTGTTTTTT. Residues: CASVEGGTTNEKLFF. The genes are TRBV19 and TRBJ1-4; tentatively, D is TRBD1 (6 bases). Germline CDR1 LNHDA, CDR2 SQIVND (reference sequence). Trimming removed 8 bases from V and 0 bases from J, with 13 bases in between. The CDR3 runs to 15 residues.

In this sample, this clonotype turned up once. The J gene is TRBJ1-5, the V gene TRBV20-1; D not certain. CDR3 length equals 15 residues. Deletions cut 2 bases from V and 1 base from J, with 12 bases between. Germline CDR1 reads DFQATT; CDR2 reads SNEGSKA (reference sequence). CDR3 nucleotide sequence: TGCAGTGCTAGAAGCAACTGGGAGAGCAATCAGCCCCAGCATTTT. It encodes CSARSNWESNQPQHF.

This clonotype was picked up a small number of times. The chain combines TRBV27 with TRBJ1-5; perhaps TRBD1 as D (6 bases). The germline CDR1 and CDR2 sequences are MNHEY and SMNVEV (reference sequence). The CDR3 spans 14 residues. Trimming shortened V by 2 bases and J by 6 bases, and 11 bases separated the two germline ends. CDR3 coding DNA: TGTGCCAGCAGTTTAATGGGGGCAGCTCAGCCCCAGCATTTT. It encodes CASSLMGAAQPQHF.

This sequence joins TRBV9 and TRBJ2-1; D possibly corresponds to TRBD1 (5 bases). Germline lookup yields CDR1 SGDLS and CDR2 YYNGEE. The ends were cut back, 7 bases at V and 2 bases at J, with 13 bases in the middle. The CDR3 runs 14 residues. CDR3 bases: TGTGCCAGCGGTCAGGGAAGGGCCTACAATGAGCAGTTCTTC. The encoded protein is CASGQGRAYNEQFF.

This clonotype was recorded a few times. CDR3 sequence reads: CASSKLGQGDLDDEQFF. The CDR3 region has the DNA TGTGCCAGCAGCAAACTGGGACAGGGGGATCTCGACGATGAGCAGTTCTTC. The genes are TRBV21-1 and TRBJ2-1; the table's D gene call, TRBD1, was not cross checked with the DNA. TRBV21-1 is listed as a pseudogene. This CDR3 has 17 residues.

V usage is TRBV6-2 or TRBV6-3 and J usage is TRBJ2-5; no reliable D call. The V gene's germline CDR1 is MNHEY and CDR2 SVGEGT. The CDR3 loop spans 11 amino acids. The V end lost 1 base, the J end lost 6 bases, and 3 bases lay between the germline ends. CDR3 sequence reads: CASSYWQTQYF. Here the CDR3 DNA reads TGTGCCAGCAGTTACTGGCAGACCCAGTACTTC.

The table lists this clonotype with a few counts. This chain links TRBV5-5 with TRBJ1-2; D is ambiguous. Deletions cut 6 bases from V and 2 bases from J, with 17 bases between. The CDR3 totals 15 residues. Germline assignment: CDR1 SGHKS and CDR2 YYEKEE (reference sequence). The CDR3 DNA follows: TGTGCCAGCAAATTCTACCCCAAGACGAACTATGGCTACACCTTC. Translation gives CASKFYPKTNYGYTF.

A few counts support this clonotype. This CDR3 is CASSTQRGRSYEQYF. CDR3 nucleotide sequence: TGTGCCAGCAGCACACAGCGGGGACGATCCTACGAGCAGTACTTC. The chain has TRBV7-2 and TRBJ2-7; 7 nucleotides match TRBD2. The CDR3 runs 15 residues. V lost 5 bases to trimming and J lost 1 base; unmatched junction nucleotides: 8. Germline CDR1 is SGHTA and CDR2 is FQGNSA.

This chain connects TRBV3-1 to TRBJ2-5; D is possibly TRBD1 (5 bases). Trimming shortened V by 0 bases and J by 5 bases, and 13 bases separated the two germline ends. Germline loops: CDR1 LGHDT, CDR2 YNNKEL (reference sequence). The CDR3 length is 15 residues. CDR3 amino acids: CASSQEVIGVETQYF. In DNA, the CDR3 is TGTGCCAGCAGCCAAGAAGTGATAGGGGTCGAGACCCAGTACTTC.